This T cell receptor (beta chain) derives from a study of blood T cell repertoires in COVID-19. Trimming stripped 5 bases from V and 3 bases from J, with 12 bases between. CDR1 SGHNT and CDR2 YYREEE come from the germline V gene (reference sequence). The CDR3 has 13 amino acids. Measured with immunoSEQ multiplex PCR; TCRdb has only the in-frame clones, and not every one. This table has 130,000 or so clones, roughly 90% appearing once. Source material: peripheral blood. The clonotype originates from a man between 35 and 55 years old with acute or convalescent COVID-19. The chain couples TRBV5-4 to TRBJ2-7, with D possibly being TRBD2 (6 bases). In DNA, the CDR3 is TGTGCCAGCAGGACTTGGGGGGTCTACGAGCAGTACTTC. Its protein product is CASRTWGVYEQYF.